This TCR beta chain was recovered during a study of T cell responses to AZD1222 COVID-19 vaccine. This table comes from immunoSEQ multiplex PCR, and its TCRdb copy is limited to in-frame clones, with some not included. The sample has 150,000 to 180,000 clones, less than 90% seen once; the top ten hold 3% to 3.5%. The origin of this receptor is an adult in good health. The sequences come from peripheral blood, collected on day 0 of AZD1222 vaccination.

CDR3 nucleotides: TGTGCCAGCAGACGGGGGGAATGGCAAGTAGGACCCCTCCACTTT. Translation: CASRRGEWQVGPLHF. The V call is TRBV6-5, the J call TRBJ1-6; a weak D match, TRBD1 (5 bases). The CDR3 extends over 15 amino acids. CDR1 and CDR2 (germline): MNHEY, SVGAGI. The ends were cut back, 6 bases at V and 12 bases at J, with 21 bases in the middle.